A selection of T cell receptor beta chains follows, all from one sample in a study of cytomegalovirus exposure and HLA in healthy donors. Measured with immunoSEQ multiplex PCR; TCRdb has only the in-frame clones, and not every one. The sample consists of 160,000 or so clones, roughly 75% of them appearing once. The sequenced material came from PBMCs. The receptor source for this set is a man between 35 and 55 years old in good health and CMV-seronegative. Each CDR3 is given with its conserved first and last residue. The D gene is left open where the match is weak. Rows may omit the clone size; those that give it use once, few, many or a size class.

size,V,D,J,DNA,CDR3
few,TRBV10-2,NA,TRBJ1-4,TGCGCCAGCACCTGGACACCAGGAGCCGAAAAACTGTTTTTT,CASTWTPGAEKLFF
medium-sized,TRBV19,TRBD2,TRBJ2-1,TGTGCCAGTAGTATAGCCCAGAGGCTAGCGGGACAGAATGAGCAGTTCTTC,CASSIAQRLAGQNEQFF
NA,TRBV6-1,NA,TRBJ2-7,TGTGCCAGCAGTGAGGAGCTGCCCCCACTCGAGCAGTACTTC,CASSEELPPLEQYF
NA,TRBV19,NA,TRBJ1-5,TGTGCCAGTAGTACCGCCCCGACGGAGGTAAATCAGCCCCAGCATTTT,CASSTAPTEVNQPQHF
NA,TRBV29-1,NA,TRBJ1-1,TGCAGCGTTGATAACCCATTAGGACAGGAAGCTTTCTTT,CSVDNPLGQEAFF
NA,TRBV5-1,TRBD1,TRBJ2-7,TGCGCCAGCACAACCGAGACAGGGGGTCACGAGCAGTACTTC,CASTTETGGHEQYF
NA,TRBV19,NA,TRBJ1-2,TGTGCCAGTAGTGAGACAGTACTCTATGGCTACACCTTC,CASSETVLYGYTF
NA,TRBV5-6,TRBD2,TRBJ2-2,TGTGCCACCGCCGAACTAGCGGTTAACACCGGGGAGCTGTTTTTT,CATAELAVNTGELFF
few,TRBV6-5,NA,TRBJ1-2,TGTGCCAGCAGCACCGGGACGGGGGATGGCTACACCTTC,CASSTGTGDGYTF
few,TRBV6-5,TRBD1,TRBJ2-7,TGTGCCAGCAGGTCAGGGGGCCAATGGTACGAGCAGTACTTC,CASRSGGQWYEQYF
NA,TRBV19,NA,TRBJ1-5,TGTGCCAGTAGTATATCAGGTAATCAGCCCCAGCATTTT,CASSISGNQPQHF
NA,TRBV21-1,NA,TRBJ2-5,TGTGCCAGCAGCAACCCCGGGACAGGGGTCATGGAGACCCAGTACTTC,CASSNPGTGVMETQYF
few,TRBV23-1,TRBD1,TRBJ2-3,TGCGCCAGCAGTCAATCGGAACGTGACAGGGGGCGGGCAGATACGCAGTATTTT,CASSQSERDRGRADTQYF
few,TRBV7-2,TRBD2,TRBJ2-7,TGTGCCAGCAGCACCGGGACTAGCGGGTACTACGAGCAGTACTTC,CASSTGTSGYYEQYF
NA,TRBV5-1,NA,TRBJ2-7,TGCGCCAGCAGCTTGGGGGGTGGGGAGTCAAGGGCCTACGAGCAGTACTTC,CASSLGGGESRAYEQYF
NA,TRBV5-1,TRBD2,TRBJ2-5,TGCGCCAGCAGCCCGGAGCGGGGGAGCCGCCAAGAGACCCAGTACTTC,CASSPERGSRQETQYF
NA,TRBV14,TRBD1,TRBJ1-1,TGTGCCAGCAGGCTGGGGACAGTTACCATGAACACTGAAGCTTTCTTT,CASRLGTVTMNTEAFF
NA,TRBV5-1,NA,TRBJ1-1,TGCGCCAGCAGCGTGAAGGACAACTTGAACACTGAAGCTTTCTTT,CASSVKDNLNTEAFF
NA,TRBV19,TRBD1,TRBJ2-1,TGTGCCAGTAATAACAGGGGGCTGGGGTTCAATGAGCAGTTCTTC,CASNNRGLGFNEQFF
NA,TRBV4-3,TRBD1,TRBJ1-4,TGCGCCAGCAGCCAAGATGGGCAGGGGGCAGGGGAAAAACTGTTTTTT,CASSQDGQGAGEKLFF
NA,TRBV18,NA,TRBJ1-5,TGTGCCAGCTCACCAGAGGACAATCAGCCCCAGCATTTT,CASSPEDNQPQHF
NA,TRBV9,NA,TRBJ1-3,TGTGCCAGCAGTCTTCAGGGACTCTCTGGAAACACCATATATTTT,CASSLQGLSGNTIYF
NA,TRBV2,TRBD1,TRBJ1-2,TGTGCCAGCAGTTGGACAGGGGATGGCTACACCTTC,CASSWTGDGYTF
NA,TRBV7-2,NA,TRBJ2-7,TGTGCCAGCAGCTTAGCGCTGAGCGAGCAGTACTTC,CASSLALSEQYF
few,TRBV5-1,TRBD1,TRBJ2-2,TGCGCCAGCAGCATTGGGACAGGGGGGAACACCGGGGAGCTGTTTTTT,CASSIGTGGNTGELFF
few,TRBV12-5,TRBD1,TRBJ1-1,TGTGCTAGTGACTCCGAGGGGACAGGGGGCGCTTTCTTT,CASDSEGTGGAFF
NA,TRBV5-6,NA,TRBJ1-3,TGTGCCAGCAGATCCGGGGGATACTCTGGAAACACCATATATTTT,CASRSGGYSGNTIYF
NA,TRBV10-3,TRBD2,TRBJ2-3,TGTGCCATTCAGACCGGGACTAGCGACACAGATACGCAGTATTTT,CAIQTGTSDTDTQYF
NA,TRBV9,TRBD1,TRBJ1-6,TGTGCCAGCAGCGTAGGTGGAAACAGGGGTTCCTATAATTCACCCCTCCACTTT,CASSVGGNRGSYNSPLHF
NA,TRBV25-1,NA,TRBJ2-7,TGTGCCAGCAGCCCGCCGGGACTTCTAACCTACGAGCAGTACTTC,CASSPPGLLTYEQYF
NA,TRBV5-1,TRBD2,TRBJ2-3,TGCGCCAGCGAAGCGGGGGGGACAGATACGCAGTATTTT,CASEAGGTDTQYF
NA,TRBV6-6,NA,TRBJ1-4,TGTGCCAGCAGTTACTCGAGACAGGCGCTTAATGAAAAACTGTTTTTT,CASSYSRQALNEKLFF
NA,TRBV7-9,NA,TRBJ2-3,TGTGCCAGCAGCTTATTAGTTCTGGCGGTGGATACGCAGTATTTT,CASSLLVLAVDTQYF
NA,TRBV5-1,TRBD2,TRBJ2-3,TGCGCCAGCAGCAAACCCAGCGGGGCGGGTGGCACAGATACGCAGTATTTT,CASSKPSGAGGTDTQYF
NA,TRBV7-2,NA,TRBJ1-2,TGTGCCAGCAGCTTAGAGGGAGCCCACTATGGCTACACCTTC,CASSLEGAHYGYTF
once,TRBV7-9,NA,TRBJ1-5,TGTGCCAGCAGCTTAGGGCAGGGTAGCAATCAGCCCCAGCATTTT,CASSLGQGSNQPQHF
NA,TRBV10-3,TRBD1,TRBJ1-1,TGTGCCATCAGGGACAGGGGGGACACTGAAGCTTTCTTT,CAIRDRGDTEAFF
NA,TRBV7-2,TRBD1,TRBJ2-7,TGTCTATCCGGGGAGGGACAGGGTTCCGAGCAGTACTTC,CLSGEGQGSEQYF
NA,TRBV5-1,NA,TRBJ2-1,TGCGCCAGCAGCTTTCCCCCCTCCAATGAGCAGTTCTTC,CASSFPPSNEQFF
NA,TRBV5-4,TRBD2,TRBJ2-5,TGTGCCAGCAGCCAAACGACTAGCGGCTCCACCCAGTACTTC,CASSQTTSGSTQYF
NA,TRBV19,NA,TRBJ1-2,TGTGCCAGTAGTATGGGGGGGGTCCGGGGCTACACCTTC,CASSMGGVRGYTF
NA,TRBV12-5,NA,TRBJ1-1,TGTGCTAGTGGTTTGGCCAGGTTGGACAGCTACACTGAAGCTTTCTTT,CASGLARLDSYTEAFF
few,TRBV4-3,NA,TRBJ2-7,TGCGCCAGCAGCCCCTTCGGAGGGGCCTACGAGCAGTACTTC,CASSPFGGAYEQYF
NA,TRBV2,TRBD2,TRBJ2-7,TGTGCCAGCAGAGGGACTAGCGGAATGTACGAGCAGTACTTC,CASRGTSGMYEQYF
NA,TRBV4-1,NA,TRBJ1-1,TGCGCCAGCAGCCAAGATCAGAACAGGATATCCACTGAAGCTTTCTTT,CASSQDQNRISTEAFF
NA,TRBV7-2,TRBD1,TRBJ1-3,TGTGCCAGCAGCTTAACAGGGGGAGGTGGAAACACCATATATTTT,CASSLTGGGGNTIYF
once,TRBV7-3,NA,TRBJ2-1,TGTGCCAGCAGCTTAACTGGTTCAGGGCATAATGAGCAGTTCTTC,CASSLTGSGHNEQFF
NA,TRBV5-1,NA,TRBJ2-3,TGCGCCAGCAGTTACAACACAGATACGCAGTATTTT,CASSYNTDTQYF
NA,TRBV27,NA,TRBJ1-3,TGTGCCAGCAGTGCTGGGGCCACGGGAAACACCATATATTTT,CASSAGATGNTIYF